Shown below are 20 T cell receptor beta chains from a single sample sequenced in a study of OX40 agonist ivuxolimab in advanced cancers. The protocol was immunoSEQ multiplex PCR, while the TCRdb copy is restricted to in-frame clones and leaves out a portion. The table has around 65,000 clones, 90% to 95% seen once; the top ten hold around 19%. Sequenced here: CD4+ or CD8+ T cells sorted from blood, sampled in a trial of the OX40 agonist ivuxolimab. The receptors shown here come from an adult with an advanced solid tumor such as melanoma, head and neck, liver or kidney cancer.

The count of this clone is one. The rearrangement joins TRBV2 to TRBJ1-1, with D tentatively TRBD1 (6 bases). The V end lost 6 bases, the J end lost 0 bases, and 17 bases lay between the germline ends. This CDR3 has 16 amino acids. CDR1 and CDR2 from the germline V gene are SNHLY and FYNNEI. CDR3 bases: TGTGCCAGCAGGTTCGAGTCGACAGGCATGAACACTGAAGCTTTCTTT. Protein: CASRFESTGMNTEAFF.

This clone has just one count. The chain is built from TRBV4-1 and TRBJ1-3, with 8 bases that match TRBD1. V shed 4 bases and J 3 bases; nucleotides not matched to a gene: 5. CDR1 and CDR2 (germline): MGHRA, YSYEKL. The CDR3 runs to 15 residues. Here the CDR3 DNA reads TGCGCCAGCAGCCCCGGACAGGGAGGTGGAAACACCATATATTTT. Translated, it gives CASSPGQGGGNTIYF.

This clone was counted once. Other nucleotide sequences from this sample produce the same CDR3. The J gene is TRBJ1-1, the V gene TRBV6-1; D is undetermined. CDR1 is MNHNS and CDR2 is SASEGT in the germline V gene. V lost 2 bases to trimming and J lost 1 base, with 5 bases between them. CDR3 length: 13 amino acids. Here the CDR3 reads CASSESGNTEAFF. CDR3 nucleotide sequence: TGTGCCAGCAGTGAATCCGGGAACACTGAAGCTTTCTTT.

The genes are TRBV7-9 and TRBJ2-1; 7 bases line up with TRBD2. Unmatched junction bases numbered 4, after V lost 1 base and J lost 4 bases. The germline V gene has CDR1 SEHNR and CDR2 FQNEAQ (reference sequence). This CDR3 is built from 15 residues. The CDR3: CASSLEREGYNEQFF. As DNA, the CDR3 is TGTGCCAGCAGCTTAGAAAGGGAGGGATACAATGAGCAGTTCTTC.

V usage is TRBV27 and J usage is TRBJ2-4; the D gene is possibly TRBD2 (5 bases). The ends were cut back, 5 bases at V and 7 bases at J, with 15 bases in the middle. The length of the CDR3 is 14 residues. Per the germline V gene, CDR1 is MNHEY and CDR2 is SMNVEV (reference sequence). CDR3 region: CASSPGSAGNIQYF. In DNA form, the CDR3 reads TGTGCCAGCAGTCCCGGCTCTGCGGGCAACATTCAGTACTTC.

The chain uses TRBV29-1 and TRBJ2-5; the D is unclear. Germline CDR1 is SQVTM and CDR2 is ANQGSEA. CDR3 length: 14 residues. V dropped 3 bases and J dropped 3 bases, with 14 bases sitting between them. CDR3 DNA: TGCAGCGTTGAGGGTCGGAGAGCCGAAGAGACCCAGTACTTC. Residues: CSVEGRRAEETQYF.

CDR3 residues: CASSLGGGALGEQFF. The CDR3 DNA reads TGTGCCAGCAGCTTAGGCGGGGGGGCATTAGGTGAGCAGTTCTTC. The chain combines TRBV13 with TRBJ2-1; 8 bases are shared with TRBD2. The CDR3 length is 15 residues. CDR1 is PRHDT and CDR2 is FYEKMQ in the germline V gene (reference sequence). The V segment lost 0 bases and the J segment 9 bases; nucleotides outside the gene matches: 7.

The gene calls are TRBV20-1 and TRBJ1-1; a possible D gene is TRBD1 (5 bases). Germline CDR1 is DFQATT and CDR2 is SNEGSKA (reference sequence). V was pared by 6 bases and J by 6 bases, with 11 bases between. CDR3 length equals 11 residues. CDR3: CSAPGTSEAFF. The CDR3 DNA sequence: TGCAGTGCCCCCGGGACGTCTGAAGCTTTCTTT.

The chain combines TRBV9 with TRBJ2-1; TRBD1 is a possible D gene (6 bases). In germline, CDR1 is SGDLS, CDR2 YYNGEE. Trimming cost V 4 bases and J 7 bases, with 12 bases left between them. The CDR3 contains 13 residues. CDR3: CASSTNRVNEQFF. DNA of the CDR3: TGTGCCAGCAGCACCAACAGGGTAAATGAGCAGTTCTTC.

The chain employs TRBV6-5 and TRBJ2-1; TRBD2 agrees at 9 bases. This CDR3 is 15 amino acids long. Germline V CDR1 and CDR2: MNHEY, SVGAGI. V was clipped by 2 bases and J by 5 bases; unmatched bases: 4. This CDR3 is CASSYRQRGDNEQFF. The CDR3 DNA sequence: TGTGCCAGCAGTTACAGGCAGCGGGGGGACAATGAGCAGTTCTTC.

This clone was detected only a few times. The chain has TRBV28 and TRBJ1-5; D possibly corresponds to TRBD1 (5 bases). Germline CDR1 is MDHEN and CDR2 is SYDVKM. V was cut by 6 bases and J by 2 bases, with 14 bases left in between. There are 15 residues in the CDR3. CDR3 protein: CASRRGRGGNQPQHF. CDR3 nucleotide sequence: TGTGCCAGCAGGCGAGGTAGGGGTGGCAATCAGCCCCAGCATTTT.

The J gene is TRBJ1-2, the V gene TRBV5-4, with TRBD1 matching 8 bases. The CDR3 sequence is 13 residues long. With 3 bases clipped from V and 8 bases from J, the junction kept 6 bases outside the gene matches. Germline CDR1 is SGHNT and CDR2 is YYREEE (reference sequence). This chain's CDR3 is CASSSGQGQGYTF. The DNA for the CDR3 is TGTGCCAGCAGCTCCGGACAGGGACAGGGCTACACCTTC.

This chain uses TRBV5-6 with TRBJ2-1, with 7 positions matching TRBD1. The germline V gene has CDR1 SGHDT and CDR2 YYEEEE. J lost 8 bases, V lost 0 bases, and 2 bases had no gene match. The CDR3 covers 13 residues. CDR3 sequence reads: CASSLEQGDEQFF. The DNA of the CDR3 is TGTGCCAGCAGCTTGGAGCAGGGGGATGAGCAGTTCTTC.

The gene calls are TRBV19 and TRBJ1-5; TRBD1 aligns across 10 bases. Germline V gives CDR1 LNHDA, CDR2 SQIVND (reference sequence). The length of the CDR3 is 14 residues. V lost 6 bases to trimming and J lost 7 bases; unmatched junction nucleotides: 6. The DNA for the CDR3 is TGTGCCAGTAGCGGGACAGGGGCCAAACAGCCCCAGCATTTT. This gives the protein CASSGTGAKQPQHF. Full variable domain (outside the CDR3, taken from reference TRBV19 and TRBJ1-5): DGGITQSPKYLFRKEGQNVTLSCEQNLNHDAMYWYRQDPGQGLRLIYYSQIVNDFQKGDIAEGYSVSREKKESFPLTVTSAQKNPTAFYLCASSGTGAKQPQHFGDGTRLSIL.

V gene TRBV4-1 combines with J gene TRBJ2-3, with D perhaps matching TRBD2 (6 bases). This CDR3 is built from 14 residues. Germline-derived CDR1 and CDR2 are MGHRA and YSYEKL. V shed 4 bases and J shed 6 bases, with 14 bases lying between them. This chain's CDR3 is CASSPDYNLDTQYF. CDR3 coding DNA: TGCGCCAGCAGCCCGGACTACAACTTGGATACGCAGTATTTT.

DNA of the CDR3: TGTGCCAGCAGCTTAGTGGATAACACCGGGGAGCTGTTTTTT. Protein: CASSLVDNTGELFF. This chain connects TRBV7-9 to TRBJ2-2; D not certain. The CDR3 length is 14 residues. Per the germline V gene, CDR1 is SEHNR and CDR2 is FQNEAQ (reference sequence). V was pared by 1 base and J by 2 bases, with 5 bases between. The entire variable domain, with the rest obtained from reference TRBV7-9 and TRBJ2-2, is as follows: DTGVSQNPRHKITKRGQNVTFRCDPISEHNRLYWYRQTLGQGPEFLTYFQNEAQLEKSRLLSDRFSAERPKGSFSTLEIQRTEQGDSAMYLCASSLVDNTGELFFGEGSRLTVL.

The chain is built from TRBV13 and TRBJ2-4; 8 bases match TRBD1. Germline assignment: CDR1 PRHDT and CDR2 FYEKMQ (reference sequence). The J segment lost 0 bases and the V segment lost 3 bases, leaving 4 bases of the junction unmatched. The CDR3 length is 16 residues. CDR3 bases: TGTGCCAGCAGCTTTGGGACAGGTCTAGCCAAAAACATTCAGTACTTC. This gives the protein CASSFGTGLAKNIQYF.

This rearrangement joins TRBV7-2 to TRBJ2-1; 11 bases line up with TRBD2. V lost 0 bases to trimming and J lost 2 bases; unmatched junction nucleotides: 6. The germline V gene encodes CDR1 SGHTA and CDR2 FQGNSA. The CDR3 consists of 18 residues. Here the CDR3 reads CASSLAPRLAGTYNEQFF. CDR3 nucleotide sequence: TGTGCCAGCAGCTTAGCCCCCCGACTAGCGGGAACCTACAATGAGCAGTTCTTC. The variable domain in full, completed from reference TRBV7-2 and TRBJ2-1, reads GAGVSQSPSNKVTEKGKDVELRCDPISGHTALYWYRQSLGQGLEFLIYFQGNSAPDKSGLPSDRFSAERTGGSVSTLTIQRTQQEDSAVYLCASSLAPRLAGTYNEQFFGPGTRLTVL.

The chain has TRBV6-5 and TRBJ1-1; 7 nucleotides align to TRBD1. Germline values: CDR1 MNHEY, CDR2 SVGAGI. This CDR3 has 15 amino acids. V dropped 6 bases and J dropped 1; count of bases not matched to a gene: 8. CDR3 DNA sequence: TGTGCCAGCAGATCGACAGGGACTTCGAACACTGAAGCTTTCTTT. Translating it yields CASRSTGTSNTEAFF.

The CDR3 bases are TGTGCCAGCAGCGTCCCGACAGCGTTCGACGGCTACACCTTC. Residues: CASSVPTAFDGYTF. This chain connects TRBV13 to TRBJ1-2; a possible D gene is TRBD1 (5 bases). Trimming took off 5 bases at V and 8 bases at J, with 18 bases between the two ends. CDR1 and CDR2 (germline): PRHDT, FYEKMQ (reference sequence). This CDR3 has 14 amino acids.